The rows below give T cell receptor beta chains drawn from one sample of a study of CXCR3-negative and CXCR3-positive naive CD8 T cells. TCRdb reprocessed the 5' RACE reads, keeping one entry per CDR3 protein, no DNA. The sample has about 50,000 distinct CDR3 sequences. The sample taken for sequencing was naive CXCR3+ CD8+ T cells from blood. The receptors stem from a human donor in good health. Some clones in this sample may be carry-over from other donors' samples. CDR3s include the opening cysteine and the closing phenylalanine or tryptophan. The order of the fields is V gene, J gene, CDR3 protein.

V: TRBV29-1; J: TRBJ2-7; CDR3: CSVSGGLSYEQYF
V: TRBV9; J: TRBJ2-4; CDR3: CASSPIGRGGIQYF
V: TRBV7-9; J: TRBJ2-1; CDR3: CASSLVGGPGGQFF
V: TRBV6-6; J: TRBJ2-7; CDR3: CASSALAPLYEQYF
V: TRBV2; J: TRBJ2-7; CDR3: CASSASGQGLIYEQYF
V: TRBV29-1; J: TRBJ1-1; CDR3: CSVADVNTEAFF
V: TRBV29-1; J: TRBJ2-7; CDR3: CSARDRGPIGEQYF
V: TRBV6-6; J: TRBJ1-1; CDR3: CASSTRQVSPMNTEAFF
V: TRBV11-3; J: TRBJ2-1; CDR3: CASSFSGGFGEQFF
V: TRBV19; J: TRBJ2-1; CDR3: CASGAGGPHNEQFF
V: TRBV7-9; J: TRBJ2-7; CDR3: CASSGGSGGDEQYF
V: TRBV3-1; J: TRBJ1-2; CDR3: CASSQDPPAGYTF
V: TRBV7-8; J: TRBJ2-2; CDR3: CASSPGLAGGSTGELFF
V: TRBV14; J: TRBJ2-7; CDR3: CASSHKTGIEQYF
V: TRBV3-1; J: TRBJ1-5; CDR3: CASSQDAGPNQPQHF
V: TRBV6-5; J: TRBJ2-1; CDR3: CASSYFGQGRQFF
V: TRBV7-9; J: TRBJ2-7; CDR3: CASSFPRAGYEQYF
V: TRBV6-5; J: TRBJ2-1; CDR3: CASSYSSTAVHEQFF
V: TRBV20-1; J: TRBJ1-2; CDR3: CSARPGKDYGYTF
V: TRBV29-1; J: TRBJ2-1; CDR3: CSVDGPGVENEQFF
V: TRBV6-5; J: TRBJ2-1; CDR3: CASSYSNNPNEQFF
V: TRBV9; J: TRBJ2-7; CDR3: CASSPQGLPYEQYF
V: TRBV9; J: TRBJ2-3; CDR3: CASSVSRDFPTDTQYF
V: TRBV29-1; J: TRBJ1-2; CDR3: CSVVEANYGYTF
V: TRBV5-5; J: TRBJ2-7; CDR3: CASSLGDSPYEQYF
V: TRBV5-1; J: TRBJ2-7; CDR3: CASSLWDRDLEQYF
V: TRBV20-1; J: TRBJ1-4; CDR3: CSASRDRFTTNEKLFF
V: TRBV6-1; J: TRBJ1-2; CDR3: CASSWTTGDYGYTF
V: TRBV4-3; J: TRBJ2-7; CDR3: CASSQESYSYYEQYF
V: TRBV9; J: TRBJ1-1; CDR3: CASSPIVGTEAFF
V: TRBV12-3/TRBV12-4; J: TRBJ2-3; CDR3: CASSPSGERGGTDTQYF
V: TRBV4-3; J: TRBJ2-1; CDR3: CASSQVWRGGSYNEQFF
V: TRBV6-6; J: TRBJ1-1; CDR3: CASSPGTDKAFF
V: TRBV14; J: TRBJ2-2; CDR3: CASSQENPFRFTGELFF
V: TRBV29-1; J: TRBJ2-5; CDR3: CSADRQETQYF
V: TRBV28; J: TRBJ2-5; CDR3: CASKSGTVLQETQYF
V: TRBV7-6; J: TRBJ2-7; CDR3: CASSHRTSGGTAYEQYF